This is a list of T cell receptor beta chains from one sample in a study of blood T cells in healthy people across ages. TCRdb re-called the 5' RACE reads with MiXCR, one entry per CDR3 protein. Of about 800,000 distinct CDR3 sequences in the sample, 25% were seen once. The sample was also reused in another study, on T cells of mothers and their children.

Material: blood. The receptors shown here come from a boy between 10 and 17 years old in good health. CDR3s include the opening cysteine and the closing phenylalanine or tryptophan. Each record gives: clone size, V gene, D gene, J gene, CDR3 protein, CDR3 DNA. The D gene is left open where the match is weak. Rows give clone size only sometimes, using once, few, many, or a class for an expanded clone.

clone_size: .
v_call: TRBV6-2/TRBV6-3
d_call: .
j_call: TRBJ1-5
cdr3_aa: CASSQETDPGGNQPQHF
cdr3_nt: TGTGCCAGCAGTCAGGAAACGGATCCAGGAGGCAATCAGCCCCAGCATTTT

clone_size: .
v_call: TRBV28
d_call: .
j_call: TRBJ2-1
cdr3_aa: CAGSLAGPGEQFF
cdr3_nt: TGTGCCGGCAGCCTGGCGGGGCCCGGTGAGCAGTTCTTC

clone_size: many
v_call: TRBV28
d_call: .
j_call: TRBJ2-2
cdr3_aa: CASSLTGTGELFF
cdr3_nt: TGTGCCAGCAGTCTCACAGGGACCGGGGAGCTGTTTTTT

clone_size: .
v_call: TRBV5-1
d_call: .
j_call: TRBJ2-5
cdr3_aa: CASSLALDRYQETQYF
cdr3_nt: TGCGCCAGCAGCTTGGCCCTGGACAGATACCAAGAGACCCAGTACTTC

clone_size: few
v_call: TRBV20-1
d_call: TRBD1
j_call: TRBJ1-3
cdr3_aa: CSARVAVGQGDTIYF
cdr3_nt: TGCAGTGCTAGAGTAGCAGTGGGACAGGGAGACACCATATATTTT

clone_size: few
v_call: TRBV9
d_call: TRBD1
j_call: TRBJ2-7
cdr3_aa: CASRAFSGTVTYEQYF
cdr3_nt: TGTGCCAGCAGGGCTTTCTCCGGGACAGTAACCTACGAGCAGTACTTC

clone_size: .
v_call: TRBV12-3/TRBV12-4
d_call: .
j_call: TRBJ2-3
cdr3_aa: CASNQKRHTDTQYF
cdr3_nt: TGTGCCAGCAATCAGAAAAGACACACAGATACGCAGTATTTT

clone_size: .
v_call: TRBV28
d_call: .
j_call: TRBJ1-5
cdr3_aa: CASSPALFQPQHF
cdr3_nt: TGTGCCAGCAGTCCCGCCCTTTTTCAGCCCCAGCATTTT

clone_size: .
v_call: TRBV7-2
d_call: .
j_call: TRBJ2-7
cdr3_aa: CASNQASYEQYF
cdr3_nt: TGTGCCAGCAACCAAGCGTCCTACGAGCAGTACTTC

clone_size: few
v_call: TRBV20-1
d_call: TRBD2
j_call: TRBJ2-3
cdr3_aa: CSAASGTSGGLDTQYF
cdr3_nt: TGCAGTGCTGCGTCAGGGACTAGCGGGGGCCTGGATACGCAGTATTTT

clone_size: .
v_call: TRBV20-1
d_call: .
j_call: TRBJ2-5
cdr3_aa: CSASQQNSYEQHF
cdr3_nt: TGCAGTGCGTCCCAGCAAAACTCCTACGAGCAGCACTTC

clone_size: .
v_call: TRBV29-1
d_call: .
j_call: TRBJ1-1
cdr3_aa: CSVEGILLAGMNTEAFF
cdr3_nt: TGCAGCGTTGAAGGGATTCTTCTAGCGGGCATGAACACTGAAGCTTTCTTT

clone_size: .
v_call: TRBV29-1
d_call: TRBD2
j_call: TRBJ2-7
cdr3_aa: CSAGLAGGYEQYF
cdr3_nt: TGCAGCGCGGGACTAGCGGGAGGCTACGAGCAGTACTTC

clone_size: .
v_call: TRBV7-9
d_call: TRBD2
j_call: TRBJ2-5
cdr3_aa: CASSPPGREAQETQYF
cdr3_nt: TGTGCCAGCAGCCCCCCGGGGCGGGAGGCCCAAGAGACCCAGTACTTC

clone_size: .
v_call: TRBV25-1
d_call: .
j_call: TRBJ1-4
cdr3_aa: CASSEGGTSTNEKLFF
cdr3_nt: TGTGCCAGCAGTGAGGGGGGGACCTCAACTAATGAAAAACTGTTTTTT

clone_size: .
v_call: TRBV6-1
d_call: TRBD1
j_call: TRBJ1-1
cdr3_aa: CASVRDRGTEAFF
cdr3_nt: TGTGCCAGCGTCCGGGACAGAGGCACTGAAGCTTTCTTT

clone_size: few
v_call: TRBV12-3/TRBV12-4
d_call: .
j_call: TRBJ2-7
cdr3_aa: CASSATGTESHEQCF
cdr3_nt: TGTGCCAGCAGCGCCACCGGGACGGAATCCCACGAGCAGTGCTTC

clone_size: many
v_call: TRBV9
d_call: .
j_call: TRBJ2-5
cdr3_aa: CASSVGAGKGETQYF
cdr3_nt: TGTGCCAGCAGCGTAGGGGCCGGGAAAGGGGAGACCCAGTACTTC

clone_size: .
v_call: TRBV2
d_call: TRBD2
j_call: TRBJ2-1
cdr3_aa: CASSRTSEFYNEQFF
cdr3_nt: TGTGCCAGCAGTAGAACTAGCGAATTCTACAATGAGCAGTTCTTC

clone_size: few
v_call: TRBV5-1
d_call: TRBD2
j_call: TRBJ2-5
cdr3_aa: CASSSRTSGGWETQYF
cdr3_nt: TGCGCCAGCAGCTCCCGGACTAGCGGGGGCTGGGAGACCCAGTACTTC

clone_size: few
v_call: TRBV18
d_call: .
j_call: TRBJ2-7
cdr3_aa: CASSPGQGQTYEQYF
cdr3_nt: TGTGCCAGCTCACCCGGGCAGGGCCAGACCTACGAGCAGTACTTC

clone_size: many
v_call: TRBV7-9
d_call: .
j_call: TRBJ2-1
cdr3_aa: CASSSQGGNEQFF
cdr3_nt: TGTGCCAGCAGCTCGCAGGGGGGGAATGAGCAGTTCTTC

clone_size: few
v_call: TRBV15
d_call: .
j_call: TRBJ1-1
cdr3_aa: CATSRDRVRTEAFF
cdr3_nt: TGTGCCACCAGCAGAGATCGGGTGCGCACTGAAGCTTTCTTT

clone_size: once
v_call: TRBV6-5
d_call: TRBD1
j_call: TRBJ2-7
cdr3_aa: CASSYEQGAGKYF
cdr3_nt: TGTGCCAGCAGTTACGAACAGGGGGCGGGAAAGTACTTC

clone_size: .
v_call: TRBV3-1
d_call: TRBD1
j_call: TRBJ1-4
cdr3_aa: CASSQVSRGRNEKLFF
cdr3_nt: TGTGCCAGCAGCCAAGTCTCGAGGGGGCGGAATGAAAAACTGTTTTTT

clone_size: .
v_call: TRBV19
d_call: .
j_call: TRBJ1-1
cdr3_aa: CASSISSENTEAFF
cdr3_nt: TGTGCCAGTAGTATTTCTTCGGAGAACACTGAAGCTTTCTTT

clone_size: few
v_call: TRBV20-1
d_call: .
j_call: TRBJ1-5
cdr3_aa: CSARKAGRGTDQPQHF
cdr3_nt: TGCAGTGCTAGAAAGGCGGGGCGGGGGACGGATCAGCCCCAGCATTTT

clone_size: few
v_call: TRBV15
d_call: TRBD2
j_call: TRBJ2-1
cdr3_aa: CATSGTSGRAYEQFF
cdr3_nt: TGTGCCACCAGCGGTACTAGCGGGAGGGCCTATGAGCAGTTCTTC

clone_size: few
v_call: TRBV28
d_call: TRBD2
j_call: TRBJ2-4
cdr3_aa: CASTGPGGIQYF
cdr3_nt: TGTGCCAGCACAGGACCGGGGGGCATTCAGTACTTC

clone_size: .
v_call: TRBV29-1
d_call: TRBD2
j_call: TRBJ2-2
cdr3_aa: CSVKCGGSTGELFF
cdr3_nt: TGCAGCGTCAAATGCGGGGGAAGCACCGGGGAGCTGTTTTTT

clone_size: .
v_call: TRBV7-9
d_call: .
j_call: TRBJ2-1
cdr3_aa: CASSPRTNEQFF
cdr3_nt: TGTGCCAGCAGCCCCAGGACGAATGAGCAGTTCTTC

clone_size: .
v_call: TRBV20-1
d_call: .
j_call: TRBJ1-2
cdr3_aa: CSARDLDSNYGYTF
cdr3_nt: TGCAGTGCTAGAGATCTGGACAGTAACTATGGCTACACCTTC

clone_size: .
v_call: TRBV7-2
d_call: .
j_call: TRBJ1-3
cdr3_aa: CASSLVEFRSGNTIYF
cdr3_nt: TGTGCCAGCAGCTTAGTTGAGTTCCGCTCTGGAAACACCATATATTTT

clone_size: few
v_call: TRBV29-1
d_call: .
j_call: TRBJ1-1
cdr3_aa: CSAGTGGTEAFF
cdr3_nt: TGCAGCGCTGGGACCGGTGGGACTGAAGCTTTCTTT

clone_size: .
v_call: TRBV3-1
d_call: .
j_call: TRBJ1-2
cdr3_aa: CASSQDHGGPYGYTF
cdr3_nt: TGTGCCAGCAGCCAAGATCATGGGGGGCCCTATGGCTACACCTTC

clone_size: few
v_call: TRBV2
d_call: .
j_call: TRBJ2-7
cdr3_aa: CASSGQSGLSSYEQYF
cdr3_nt: TGTGCCAGCAGTGGACAGTCTGGGCTAAGCTCCTACGAGCAGTACTTC

clone_size: .
v_call: TRBV30
d_call: .
j_call: TRBJ2-4
cdr3_aa: CAWSRIGANIQYF
cdr3_nt: TGTGCCTGGAGTCGGATAGGGGCAAACATTCAGTACTTC

clone_size: .
v_call: TRBV7-9
d_call: TRBD1
j_call: TRBJ1-1
cdr3_aa: CASTPQGAGTEAFF
cdr3_nt: TGTGCCAGCACCCCACAGGGGGCGGGCACTGAAGCTTTCTTT

clone_size: few
v_call: TRBV7-8
d_call: TRBD1
j_call: TRBJ1-3
cdr3_aa: CASSEGTGMDTIYF
cdr3_nt: TGTGCCAGCAGCGAAGGGACAGGGATGGACACCATATATTTT

clone_size: once
v_call: TRBV21-1
d_call: .
j_call: TRBJ2-7
cdr3_aa: CASSKVRPRVSEQYF
cdr3_nt: TGTGCCAGCAGCAAAGTTCGACCTAGAGTCTCCGAGCAGTACTTC

clone_size: .
v_call: TRBV25-1
d_call: TRBD1
j_call: TRBJ2-7
cdr3_aa: CASSEFRDRQYF
cdr3_nt: TGTGCCAGCAGTGAATTCCGGGACAGACAGTACTTC

clone_size: .
v_call: TRBV30
d_call: .
j_call: TRBJ1-1
cdr3_aa: CAWSGSGDTEAFF
cdr3_nt: TGTGCCTGGAGTGGGAGTGGGGACACTGAAGCTTTCTTT

clone_size: few
v_call: TRBV4-3
d_call: TRBD2
j_call: TRBJ2-1
cdr3_aa: CASSQDLSGRQFF
cdr3_nt: TGCGCCAGCAGCCAAGATCTGAGCGGGAGGCAGTTCTTC

clone_size: few
v_call: TRBV7-2
d_call: .
j_call: TRBJ2-1
cdr3_aa: CASSLGPGEGNEQFF
cdr3_nt: TGTGCCAGCAGCTTAGGCCCAGGGGAGGGCAATGAGCAGTTCTTC

clone_size: .
v_call: TRBV18
d_call: .
j_call: TRBJ2-3
cdr3_aa: CASSPGHPEDTQYF
cdr3_nt: TGTGCCAGCTCACCGGGACATCCTGAAGATACGCAGTATTTT

clone_size: .
v_call: TRBV11-2
d_call: TRBD1
j_call: TRBJ2-7
cdr3_aa: CAGSPGQQSSYEQYF
cdr3_nt: TGTGCCGGCAGCCCGGGACAGCAGAGCTCCTACGAGCAGTACTTC

clone_size: once
v_call: TRBV5-1
d_call: .
j_call: TRBJ2-1
cdr3_aa: CANSPDGSSYNEQFF
cdr3_nt: TGCGCCAACAGCCCGGACGGAAGCTCCTACAATGAGCAGTTCTTC

clone_size: .
v_call: TRBV2
d_call: .
j_call: TRBJ2-5
cdr3_aa: CASRTETQYF
cdr3_nt: TGTGCCAGCCGAACGGAGACCCAGTACTTC

clone_size: few
v_call: TRBV27
d_call: .
j_call: TRBJ1-4
cdr3_aa: CASSLAQGFGKLFF
cdr3_nt: TGTGCCAGCAGTTTAGCTCAAGGATTCGGAAAACTTTTTTTT

clone_size: .
v_call: TRBV18
d_call: .
j_call: TRBJ1-5
cdr3_aa: CASSNMRGAVQPQHF
cdr3_nt: TGTGCCAGCTCAAATATGAGGGGCGCGGTTCAGCCCCAGCATTTT

clone_size: .
v_call: TRBV29-1
d_call: .
j_call: TRBJ2-7
cdr3_aa: CSVGVQYEQYF
cdr3_nt: TGCAGCGTGGGAGTACAGTACGAGCAGTACTTC

clone_size: many
v_call: TRBV7-6
d_call: .
j_call: TRBJ2-5
cdr3_aa: CASSDVGETQYF
cdr3_nt: TGTGCCAGCAGCGACGTGGGAGAGACCCAGTACTTC

clone_size: few
v_call: TRBV30
d_call: .
j_call: TRBJ1-1
cdr3_aa: CAWSMARTMNTEAFF
cdr3_nt: TGTGCCTGGAGCATGGCTAGGACGATGAACACTGAAGCTTTCTTT

clone_size: .
v_call: TRBV9
d_call: .
j_call: TRBJ2-3
cdr3_aa: CASSVDLGATTDTQYF
cdr3_nt: TGTGCCAGCAGCGTAGATCTGGGGGCGACCACAGATACGCAGTATTTT

clone_size: .
v_call: TRBV6-1
d_call: .
j_call: TRBJ2-3
cdr3_aa: CASSATIEGGTGDTQYF
cdr3_nt: TGTGCCAGCAGTGCCACCATTGAGGGGGGGACGGGCGATACGCAGTATTTT

clone_size: .
v_call: TRBV6-5
d_call: .
j_call: TRBJ1-4
cdr3_aa: CASSPGGGDEKLFF
cdr3_nt: TGTGCCAGCAGTCCGGGAGGAGGGGATGAAAAACTGTTTTTT

clone_size: few
v_call: TRBV28
d_call: TRBD2
j_call: TRBJ2-1
cdr3_aa: CASRKRGSYNEQFF
cdr3_nt: TGTGCCAGCAGGAAGCGGGGTTCCTACAATGAGCAGTTCTTC

clone_size: .
v_call: TRBV13
d_call: .
j_call: TRBJ2-7
cdr3_aa: CASSLGLGPDSYKQYF
cdr3_nt: TGTGCCAGCAGCTTAGGCCTGGGGCCTGATTCCTACAAGCAGTACTTC

clone_size: few
v_call: TRBV9
d_call: .
j_call: TRBJ1-3
cdr3_aa: CASSVDHRVSGNTIYF
cdr3_nt: TGTGCCAGCAGCGTAGACCACAGGGTCTCTGGAAACACCATATATTTT

clone_size: .
v_call: TRBV28
d_call: .
j_call: TRBJ2-5
cdr3_aa: CASSWGLIPEQYF
cdr3_nt: TGTGCCAGCAGTTGGGGTCTGATCCCAGAGCAGTACTTC